The 2 T cell receptor beta chains presented below share a single source sample, sequenced in a study of Graves' ophthalmopathy and Graves' hyperthyroidism. RNA transcripts served as template for amplifying TCR beta CDR3 sequences. First-round RT-PCR with HTBI primers preceded a second-round multiplex PCR. TCRdb reprocessed the multiplex PCR reads via MiXCR and lists one record per CDR3 protein. Of 350,000 to 400,000 distinct CDR3 sequences in the sample, 15% were seen once. The sample comprised peripheral blood. The receptors originated from a young woman with stable Graves' hyperthyroidism.

Many counts were recorded for this clonotype. The chain combines TRBV15 with TRBJ1-6; 7 bases map to TRBD1. V shed 1 base, J shed 5 bases, and the junction held 5 bases outside the gene matches. The CDR3 consists of 16 residues. Looked up from germline, CDR1 is LNHNV and CDR2 is YYDKDF (reference sequence). CDR3 coding DNA: TGTGCCACCAGCAGAGCTTGGGGACAGAATAATTCACCCCTCCACTTT. It encodes CATSRAWGQNNSPLHF.

The gene calls are TRBV24-1 and TRBJ1-2, with a weak D call TRBD1 (6 bases). Germline loops: CDR1 KGHDR, CDR2 SFDVKD. V was clipped by 9 bases and J by 0 bases, with 10 bases between them. The CDR3 contains 13 residues. The CDR3 region is CATGDKSNYGYTF. In DNA, the CDR3 is TGTGCCACCGGGGACAAGTCTAACTATGGCTACACCTTC.